This T cell receptor (beta chain) was retrieved from a study of vaccination effects on CD4 cells after COVID-19. Study-wide results and caveats: Infection- and vaccine-induced clones contracted markedly late after vaccination.

Sequencing was performed with immunoSEQ multiplex PCR; in TCRdb, only in-frame clones are kept and a portion is missing. Of about 55,000 clones listed, approximately 70% are singletons. This clone has more than one count but fewer than ten. What it binds is unknown. Other DNA sequences in the sample encode the same CDR3. Germline V gives CDR1 SGHDT, CDR2 YYEEEE. The V gene lost 1 base and the J gene lost 4 bases, with 8 bases spanning the gap. This CDR3 region has 13 residues. Expansion with viral peptide pools was applied to antigen-specific CD4+ T cells by the ViraFEST assay prior to sequencing. With around ten days of culture completed, CD4+ T cells were isolated. Prior SARS-CoV-2 infection was absent in the vaccine recipients, as shown by negative nucleocapsid antibodies.

This receptor was obtained from a human donor who received a COVID-19 vaccine. The sample in question was CD4+ T cells from PBMCs cultured with SARS-CoV-2 spike peptides, obtained before COVID-19 vaccination. This chain uses TRBV5-6 with TRBJ2-5; D not certain. The CDR3 protein is CASSLRTGETQYF. DNA of the CDR3: TGTGCCAGCAGCTTGCGTACCGGAGAGACCCAGTACTTC.